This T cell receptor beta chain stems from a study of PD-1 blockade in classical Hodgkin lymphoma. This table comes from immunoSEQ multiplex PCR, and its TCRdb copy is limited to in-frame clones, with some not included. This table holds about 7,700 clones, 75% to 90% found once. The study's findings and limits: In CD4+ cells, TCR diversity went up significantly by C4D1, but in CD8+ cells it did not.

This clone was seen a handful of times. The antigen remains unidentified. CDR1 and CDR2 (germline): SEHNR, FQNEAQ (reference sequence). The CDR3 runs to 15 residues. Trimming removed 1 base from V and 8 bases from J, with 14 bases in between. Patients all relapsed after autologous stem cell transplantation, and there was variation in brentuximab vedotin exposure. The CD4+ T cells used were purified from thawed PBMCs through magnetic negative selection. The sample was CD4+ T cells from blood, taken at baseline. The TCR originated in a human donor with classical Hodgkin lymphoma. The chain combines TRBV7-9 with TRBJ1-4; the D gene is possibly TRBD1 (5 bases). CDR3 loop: CASSLDSGAGEKLFF. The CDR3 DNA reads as TGTGCCAGCAGCTTAGATTCCGGGGCAGGGGAAAAACTGTTTTTT.